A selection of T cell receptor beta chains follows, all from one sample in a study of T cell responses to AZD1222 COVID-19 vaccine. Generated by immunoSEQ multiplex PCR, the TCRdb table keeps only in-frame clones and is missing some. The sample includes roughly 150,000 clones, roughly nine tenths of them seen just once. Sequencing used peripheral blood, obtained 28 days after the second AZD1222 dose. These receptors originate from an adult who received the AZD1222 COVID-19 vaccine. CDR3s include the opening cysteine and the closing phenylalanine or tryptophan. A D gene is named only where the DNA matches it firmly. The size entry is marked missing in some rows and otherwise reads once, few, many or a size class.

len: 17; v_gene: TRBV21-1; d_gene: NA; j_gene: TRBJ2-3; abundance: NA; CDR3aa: CASSKPSTYGGTDTQYF; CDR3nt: TGTGCCAGCAGCAAACCTAGCACCTACGGGGGCACAGATACGCAGTATTTT
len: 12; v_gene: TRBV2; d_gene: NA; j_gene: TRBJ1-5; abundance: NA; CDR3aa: CASRENGMPQHF; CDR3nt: TGTGCCAGCCGTGAGAATGGAATGCCCCAGCATTTT
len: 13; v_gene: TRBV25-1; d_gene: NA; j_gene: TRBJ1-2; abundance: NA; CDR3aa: CASSDQSNYGYTF; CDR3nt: TGTGCCAGCAGTGATCAGTCTAACTATGGCTACACCTTC
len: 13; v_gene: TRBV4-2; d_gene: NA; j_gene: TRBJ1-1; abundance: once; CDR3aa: CASSQEISEGAFF; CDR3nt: TGTGCCAGCAGCCAAGAGATCTCTGAGGGAGCTTTCTTT
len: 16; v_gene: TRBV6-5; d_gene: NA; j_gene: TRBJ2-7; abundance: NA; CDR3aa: CASSYEMLAVIYEQYF; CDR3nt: TGTGCCAGCAGTTACGAAATGTTAGCGGTCATCTACGAGCAGTACTTC
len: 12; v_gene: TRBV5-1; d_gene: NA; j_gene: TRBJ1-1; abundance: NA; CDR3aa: CASRNEQGATFF; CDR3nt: TGCGCCAGCAGAAATGAACAGGGAGCAACTTTCTTT
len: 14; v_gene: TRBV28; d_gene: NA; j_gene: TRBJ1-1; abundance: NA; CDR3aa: CASSPRRGFTEAFF; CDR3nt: TGTGCCAGCAGTCCCCGGAGGGGGTTCACTGAAGCTTTCTTT
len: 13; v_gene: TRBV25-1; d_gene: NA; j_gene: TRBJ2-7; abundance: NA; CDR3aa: CASSDGSSYEQYF; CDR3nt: TGTGCCAGCAGTGATGGCTCATCCTACGAGCAGTACTTC
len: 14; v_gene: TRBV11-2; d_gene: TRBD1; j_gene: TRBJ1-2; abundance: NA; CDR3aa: CASSPFRDREGYTF; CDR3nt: TGTGCCAGCAGCCCGTTTCGGGACAGGGAAGGCTACACCTTC
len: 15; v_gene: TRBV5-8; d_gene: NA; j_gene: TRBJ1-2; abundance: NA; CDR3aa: CASRLRGSGSYGYTF; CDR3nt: TGTGCCAGCAGGTTGAGGGGTTCGGGCAGCTATGGCTACACCTTC
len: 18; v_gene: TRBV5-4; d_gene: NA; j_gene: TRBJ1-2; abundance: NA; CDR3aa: CASSLDFGQGTTNYGYTF; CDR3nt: TGTGCCAGCAGCTTGGATTTTGGGCAGGGAACAACTAACTATGGCTACACCTTC
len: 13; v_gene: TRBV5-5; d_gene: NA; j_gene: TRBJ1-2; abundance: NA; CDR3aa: CASSLGGSYGYTF; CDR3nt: TGTGCCAGCAGCTTGGGGGGGAGCTATGGCTACACCTTC
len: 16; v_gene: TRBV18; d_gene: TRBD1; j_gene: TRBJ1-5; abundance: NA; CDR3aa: CASSLSSDRGGQPQHF; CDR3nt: TGTGCCAGCTCACTCAGCTCAGACAGGGGAGGCCAGCCCCAGCATTTT
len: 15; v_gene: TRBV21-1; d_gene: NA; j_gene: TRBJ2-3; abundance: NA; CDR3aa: CASREGTGTTDTQYF; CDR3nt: TGTGCCAGCAGAGAGGGTACAGGGACCACAGATACGCAGTATTTT
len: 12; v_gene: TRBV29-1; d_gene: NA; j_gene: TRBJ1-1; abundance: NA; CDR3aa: CSVGGRNTEAFF; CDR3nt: TGCAGCGTTGGAGGGAGGAACACTGAAGCTTTCTTT
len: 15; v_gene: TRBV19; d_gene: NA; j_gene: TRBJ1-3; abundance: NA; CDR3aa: CASRADRLSGNTIYF; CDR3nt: TGTGCCAGTCGGGCGGACAGACTCTCTGGAAACACCATATATTTT
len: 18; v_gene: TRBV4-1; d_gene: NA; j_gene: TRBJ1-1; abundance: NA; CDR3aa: CASSQESAASRKRTEAFF; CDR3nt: TGCGCCAGCAGCCAAGAAAGCGCGGCCTCTAGGAAAAGGACTGAAGCTTTCTTT
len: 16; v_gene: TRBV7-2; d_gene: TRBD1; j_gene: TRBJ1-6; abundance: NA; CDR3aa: CASSQRPGQGNSPLHF; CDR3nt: TGTGCCAGCAGCCAGCGCCCGGGACAGGGTAATTCACCCCTCCACTTT
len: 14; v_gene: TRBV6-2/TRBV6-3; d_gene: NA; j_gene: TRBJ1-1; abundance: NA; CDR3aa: CASSFPRESTEAFF; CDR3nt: TGTGCCAGCAGTTTCCCCCGGGAGAGCACTGAAGCTTTCTTT
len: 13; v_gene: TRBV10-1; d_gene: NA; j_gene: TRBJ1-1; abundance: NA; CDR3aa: CASSESTEYEAFF; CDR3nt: TGCGCCAGCAGTGAGTCGACGGAATATGAAGCTTTCTTT
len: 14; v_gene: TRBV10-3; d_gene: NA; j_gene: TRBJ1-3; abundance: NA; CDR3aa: CATSESGAGNTIYF; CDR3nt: TGTGCCACGTCCGAATCAGGGGCGGGAAACACCATATATTTT
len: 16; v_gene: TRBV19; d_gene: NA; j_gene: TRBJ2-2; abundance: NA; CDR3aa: CASRDLIRSGTGELFF; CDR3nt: TGTGCCAGTAGAGACCTTATCAGGAGTGGCACCGGGGAGCTGTTTTTT
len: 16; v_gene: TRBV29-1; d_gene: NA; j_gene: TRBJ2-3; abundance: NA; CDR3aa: CSVEGIRGTSTDTQYF; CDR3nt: TGCAGCGTTGAAGGGATAAGGGGGACTAGCACAGATACGCAGTATTTT
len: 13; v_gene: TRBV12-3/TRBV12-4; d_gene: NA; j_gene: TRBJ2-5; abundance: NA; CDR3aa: CASSPRALETQYF; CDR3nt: TGTGCCAGCAGTCCTCGCGCCCTGGAGACCCAGTACTTC
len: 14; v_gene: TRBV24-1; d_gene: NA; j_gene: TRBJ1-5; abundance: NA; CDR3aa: CATSPSYSNQPQHF; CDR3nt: TGTGCCACCAGTCCATCGTATAGCAATCAGCCCCAGCATTTT
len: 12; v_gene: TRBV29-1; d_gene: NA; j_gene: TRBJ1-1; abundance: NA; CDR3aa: CSVETRETEAFF; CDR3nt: TGCAGCGTTGAAACGCGGGAAACTGAAGCTTTCTTT
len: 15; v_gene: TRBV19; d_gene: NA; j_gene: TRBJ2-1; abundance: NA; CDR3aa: CASSIRESSYNEQFF; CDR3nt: TGTGCCAGTAGTATTAGGGAAAGCTCCTACAATGAGCAGTTCTTC
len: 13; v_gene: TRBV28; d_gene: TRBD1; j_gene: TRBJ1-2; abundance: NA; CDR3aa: CASSLGQGRSYTF; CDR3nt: TGTGCCAGCAGCCTCGGACAGGGGCGAAGCTACACCTTC
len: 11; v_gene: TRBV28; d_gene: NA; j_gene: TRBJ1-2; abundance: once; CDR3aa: CLTDSNYGYTF; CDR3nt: TGTTTAACTGACTCGAACTATGGCTACACCTTC
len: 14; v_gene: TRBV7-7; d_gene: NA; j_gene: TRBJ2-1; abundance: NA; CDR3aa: CASSLEVGIGEQFF; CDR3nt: TGTGCCAGCAGCTTAGAGGTAGGAATAGGAGAGCAGTTCTTC
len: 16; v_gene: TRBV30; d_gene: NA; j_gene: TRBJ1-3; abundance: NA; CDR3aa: CAMDGNRQFSGNTIYF; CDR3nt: TGTGCCATGGACGGCAATAGACAGTTCTCTGGAAACACCATATATTTT
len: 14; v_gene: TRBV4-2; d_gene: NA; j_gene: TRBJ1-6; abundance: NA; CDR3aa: CASSQSGGDSPLHF; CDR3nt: TGTGCCAGCAGCCAATCTGGCGGGGATTCACCCCTCCACTTT
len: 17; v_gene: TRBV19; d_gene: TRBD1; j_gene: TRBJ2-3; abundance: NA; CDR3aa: CASSSPGQGEGTDTQYF; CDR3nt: TGTGCCAGTAGTTCACCGGGACAGGGGGAGGGCACAGATACGCAGTATTTT
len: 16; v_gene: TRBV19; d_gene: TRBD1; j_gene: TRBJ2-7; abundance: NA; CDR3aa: CASSPLGTGREDEQYF; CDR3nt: TGTGCCAGTAGTCCCCTGGGGACAGGGAGGGAGGACGAGCAGTACTTC
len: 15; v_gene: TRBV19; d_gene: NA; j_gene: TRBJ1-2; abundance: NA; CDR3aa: CASSSQWGRDYGYTF; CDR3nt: TGTGCCAGTAGTTCCCAGTGGGGCAGGGACTATGGCTACACCTTC
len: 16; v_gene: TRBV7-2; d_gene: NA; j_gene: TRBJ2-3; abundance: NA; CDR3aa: CAGSFRVPSLTDTQYF; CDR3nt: TGTGCCGGCAGCTTCAGGGTTCCCTCCCTCACAGATACGCAGTATTTT
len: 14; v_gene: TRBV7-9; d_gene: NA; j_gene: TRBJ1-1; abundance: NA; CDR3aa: CASSLDAGGTEAFF; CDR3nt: TGTGCCAGCAGCTTAGATGCGGGTGGCACTGAAGCTTTCTTT
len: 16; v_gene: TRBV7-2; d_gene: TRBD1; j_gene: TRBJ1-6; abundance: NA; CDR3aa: CASSVRGQANNSPLHF; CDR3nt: TGTGCCAGCAGCGTTCGCGGACAGGCCAATAATTCACCCCTCCACTTT
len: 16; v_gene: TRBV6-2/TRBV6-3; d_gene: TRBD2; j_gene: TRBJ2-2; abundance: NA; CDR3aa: CASSYSISGKTGELFF; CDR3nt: TGTGCCAGCAGTTACTCGATCAGCGGGAAGACCGGGGAGCTGTTTTTT
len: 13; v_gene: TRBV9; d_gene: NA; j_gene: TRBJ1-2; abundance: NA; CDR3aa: CASSVGGDYGYTF; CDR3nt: TGTGCCAGCAGCGTAGGCGGAGACTATGGCTACACCTTC
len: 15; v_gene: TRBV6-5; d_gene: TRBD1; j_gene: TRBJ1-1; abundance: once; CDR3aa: CASSYTGEEDTEAFF; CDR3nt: TGTGCCAGCAGTTACACAGGGGAAGAGGACACTGAAGCTTTCTTT
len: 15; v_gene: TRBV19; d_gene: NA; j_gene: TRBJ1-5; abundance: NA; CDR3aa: CASSHGTVSNQPQHF; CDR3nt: TGTGCCAGTAGTCACGGGACGGTTAGCAATCAGCCCCAGCATTTT
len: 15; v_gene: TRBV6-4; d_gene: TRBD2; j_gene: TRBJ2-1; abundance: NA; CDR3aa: CASSDSSGNYNEQFF; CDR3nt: TGTGCCAGCAGTGACTCTAGCGGGAACTACAATGAGCAGTTCTTC
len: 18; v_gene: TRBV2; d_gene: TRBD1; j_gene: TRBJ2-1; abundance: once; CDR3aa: CASRFPGTGGGRTNEQFF; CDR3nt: TGTGCCAGCAGATTTCCCGGGACAGGGGGCGGGAGAACAAATGAGCAGTTCTTC
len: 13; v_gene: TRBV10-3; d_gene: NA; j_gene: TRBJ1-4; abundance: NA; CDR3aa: CAISQGKGEKLFF; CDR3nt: TGTGCCATCAGTCAGGGGAAAGGGGAAAAACTGTTTTTT
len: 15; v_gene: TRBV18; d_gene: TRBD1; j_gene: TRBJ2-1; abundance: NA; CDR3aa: CASSGQGSSYNEQFF; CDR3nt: TGTGCCAGCTCAGGACAGGGGAGCTCCTACAATGAGCAGTTCTTC
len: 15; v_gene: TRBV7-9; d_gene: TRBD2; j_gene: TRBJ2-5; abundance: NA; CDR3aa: CASSPHNSGGETQYF; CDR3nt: TGTGCCAGCAGCCCACACAATAGCGGGGGGGAGACCCAGTACTTC
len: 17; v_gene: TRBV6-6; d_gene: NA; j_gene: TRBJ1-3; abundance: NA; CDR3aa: CASSRVQGYSSGNTIYF; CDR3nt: TGTGCCAGCAGTCGCGTCCAGGGGTACAGCTCTGGAAACACCATATATTTT
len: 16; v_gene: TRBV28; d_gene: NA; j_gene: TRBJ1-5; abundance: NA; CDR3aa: CASSWFGADTGQPQHF; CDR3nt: TGTGCCAGCAGTTGGTTTGGGGCGGACACGGGACAGCCCCAGCATTTT
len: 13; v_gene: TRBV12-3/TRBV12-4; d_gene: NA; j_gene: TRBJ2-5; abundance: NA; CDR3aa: CASSLREAETQYF; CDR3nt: TGTGCCAGCAGTTTAAGGGAGGCAGAGACCCAGTACTTC
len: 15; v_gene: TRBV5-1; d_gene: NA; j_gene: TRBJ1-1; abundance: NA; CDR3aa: CASSLSLGRSTEAFF; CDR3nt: TGCGCCAGCAGCTTATCTCTGGGGCGGAGCACTGAAGCTTTCTTT
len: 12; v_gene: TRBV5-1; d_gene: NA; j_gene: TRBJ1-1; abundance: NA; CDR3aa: CASIGQNTEAFF; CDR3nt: TGCGCCAGCATCGGACAGAACACTGAAGCTTTCTTT
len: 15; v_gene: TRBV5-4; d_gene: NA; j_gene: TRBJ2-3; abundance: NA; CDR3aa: CASSLVAFSTDTQYF; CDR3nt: TGTGCCAGCAGCTTGGTCGCCTTCAGCACAGATACGCAGTATTTT
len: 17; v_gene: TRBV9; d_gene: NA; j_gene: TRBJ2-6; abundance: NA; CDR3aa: CAGSVFQFHSGANVLTF; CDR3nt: TGTGCCGGCAGCGTGTTTCAATTTCATTCTGGGGCCAACGTCCTGACTTTC
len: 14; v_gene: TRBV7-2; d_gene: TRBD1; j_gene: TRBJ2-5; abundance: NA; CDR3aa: CASSADRGQETQYF; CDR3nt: TGTGCCAGCAGCGCTGACAGGGGGCAGGAGACCCAGTACTTC